This entry lists 29 T cell receptor beta chains sequenced from one sample in a study of cytomegalovirus exposure and HLA in healthy donors. Researchers ran the PCR with 60 Vbeta and 13 Jbeta primers. Assay: immunoSEQ multiplex PCR; the TCRdb copy retains only in-frame clones and omits some. The table lists about 120,000 clones, roughly 9.9% of them singletons, with about 3% in the top ten. Source material: PBMCs. The receptors come from a man in his thirties or forties in good health and CMV-seronegative.

The V gene is TRBV5-1, the J gene TRBJ1-1; the D is unclear. This CDR3 has 15 amino acids. The ends were cut back, 0 bases at V and 0 bases at J, with 9 bases in the middle. In germline, CDR1 is SGHRS, CDR2 YFSETQ. CDR3 DNA sequence: TGCGCCAGCAGCTTGGCGACGGGGATGAACACTGAAGCTTTCTTT. Translation gives CASSLATGMNTEAFF. The full variable domain, rest sourced from reference TRBV5-1 and TRBJ1-1, is KAGVTQTPRYLIKTRGQQVTLSCSPISGHRSVSWYQQTPGQGLQFLFEYFSETQRNKGNFPGRFSGRQFSNSRSEMNVSTLELGDSALYLCASSLATGMNTEAFFGQGTRLTVV.

The rearrangement links TRBV15 to TRBJ2-1; TRBD2 matches 9 bases. The V and J ends lost 0 bases and 5 bases, in that order; junction bases with no gene match: 5. The CDR3 covers 16 residues. Germline V gene lookup returns CDR1 LNHNV and CDR2 YYDKDF (reference sequence). CDR3 sequence (DNA): TGTGCCACCAGCAGAGACATAGCGGGGGAGGACAATGAGCAGTTCTTC. Its translation is CATSRDIAGEDNEQFF.

This clone was found a few times. The CDR3 DNA follows: TGCGCCAGCAGCTCGGGGACTAGCGGGAGCTACGAGCAGTACTTC. This translates into CASSSGTSGSYEQYF. This sequence joins TRBV5-1 and TRBJ2-7, with 14 bases identical to TRBD2. Per germline, CDR1 SGHRS and CDR2 YFSETQ. The CDR3 loop spans 15 amino acids. V lost 3 bases to trimming and J lost 3 bases; unmatched junction nucleotides: 2.

This clone has more than one count but fewer than ten. This chain connects TRBV2 to TRBJ1-5, with 8 bases that match TRBD1. Germline values: CDR1 SNHLY, CDR2 FYNNEI. This CDR3 has 14 amino acids. With V trimmed by 10 bases and J by 5 bases, 10 bases remained unmatched. CDR3 nucleotides: TGTGCCACCGGAGACGGACAGGGCGATCAGCCCCAGCATTTT. Residues: CATGDGQGDQPQHF. The full variable domain, in which reference TRBV2 and TRBJ1-5 provide the parts outside the CDR3, is EPEVTQTPSHQVTQMGQEVILRCVPISNHLYFYWYRQILGQKVEFLVSFYNNEISEKSEIFDDQFSVERPDGSNFTLKIRSTKLEDSAMYFCATGDGQGDQPQHFGDGTRLSIL.

J is TRBJ1-6 and V is TRBV11-2; no definite D call. Germline V gene data show CDR1 as SGHAT and CDR2 as FQNNGV. V was cut by 4 bases and J by 9 bases, with 13 bases left in between. The length of the CDR3 is 14 residues. CDR3 in amino acids: CASSSFLSGSPLHF. The CDR3 nucleotides are TGTGCCAGCAGCTCGTTCCTAAGTGGTTCACCCCTCCACTTT.

This clone was seen repeatedly, ten times or more. This chain joins TRBV5-1 and TRBJ2-1; TRBD2 agrees at 9 bases. J was trimmed by 7 bases and V by 2 bases; bases with no gene match: 7. CDR3 size: 15 residues. The germline V gene has CDR1 SGHRS and CDR2 YFSETQ. The CDR3 DNA sequence: TGCGCCAGCAGCTTATTAGCGGGAGATCTGAATGAGCAGTTCTTC. Translated: CASSLLAGDLNEQFF.

The V call is TRBV28, the J call TRBJ2-3, with 7 nucleotides matching TRBD2. The CDR3 contains 15 residues. The J segment lost 5 bases and the V segment lost 3 bases, leaving 8 bases of the junction unmatched. Looked up from germline, CDR1 is MDHEN and CDR2 is SYDVKM. The CDR3 loop is CASSFSSAGRDTQYF. CDR3 DNA sequence: TGTGCCAGCAGTTTCTCTTCAGCGGGGAGAGATACGCAGTATTTT. Based on the CDR3 plus reference TRBV28 and TRBJ2-3, the full variable domain is DVKVTQSSRYLVKRTGEKVFLECVQDMDHENMFWYRQDPGLGLRLIYFSYDVKMKEKGDIPEGYSVSREKKERFSLILESASTNQTSMYLCASSFSSAGRDTQYFGPGTRLTVL.

The chain's CDR3 is CASSLRGGTAGYEQYF. The CDR3 coding sequence is TGTGCCAGCAGTCTAAGAGGTGGGACAGCAGGCTACGAGCAGTACTTC. The chain employs TRBV11-3 and TRBJ2-7; 7 bases are shared with TRBD1. Germline values: CDR1 SGHNT, CDR2 YENEEA. Losses at the gene ends were 6 bases for V and 3 bases for J; bases not matched to a gene: 14. CDR3 size: 16 residues.

The gene calls are TRBV27 and TRBJ1-1; D ambiguous. CDR1 and CDR2 (germline): MNHEY, SMNVEV (reference sequence). The V end was cut by 5 bases, the J end by 10 bases, with 14 bases between. The CDR3 consists of 12 residues. The CDR3 bases are TGTGCCAGCAGTCCCTCCGGTTATCGAGCTTTCTTT. Translating it yields CASSPSGYRAFF.

This clone was seen a few times. The chain employs TRBV19 and TRBJ1-3; no clear D gene. In germline, CDR1 is LNHDA, CDR2 SQIVND (reference sequence). The length of the CDR3 is 15 residues. V was pared by 7 bases and J by 5 bases, with 18 bases between. CDR3 DNA: TGTGCCAGTATTGATTCCCCTGAGCGAAGAAACACCATATATTTT. This encodes CASIDSPERRNTIYF. Full variable domain (rest looked up from reference TRBV19 and TRBJ1-3): DGGITQSPKYLFRKEGQNVTLSCEQNLNHDAMYWYRQDPGQGLRLIYYSQIVNDFQKGDIAEGYSVSREKKESFPLTVTSAQKNPTAFYLCASIDSPERRNTIYFGEGSWLTVV.

This clone was seen more than once but under ten times. The V gene is TRBV7-3, the J gene TRBJ2-3; D is ambiguous. The CDR3 extends over 14 amino acids. Trimming left V 4 bases short and J 4 bases short, with 12 bases between. CDR1 and CDR2 (germline): SGHTA, FQGTGA. CDR3: CASSSWAPPDTQYF. Here the CDR3 DNA reads TGTGCCAGCAGCTCCTGGGCCCCGCCAGATACGCAGTATTTT.

This clone appeared a few times. This chain joins TRBV2 and TRBJ2-1, with 7 positions matching TRBD1. J was trimmed by 0 bases and V by 5 bases; bases with no gene match: 4. Germline values: CDR1 SNHLY, CDR2 FYNNEI. The CDR3 extends over 15 amino acids. CDR3 region: CASSLQGRSYNEQFF. The DNA of the CDR3 is TGTGCCAGCAGTCTACAGGGGCGCTCCTACAATGAGCAGTTCTTC. The entire variable domain, with the rest obtained from reference TRBV2 and TRBJ2-1, is as follows: EPEVTQTPSHQVTQMGQEVILRCVPISNHLYFYWYRQILGQKVEFLVSFYNNEISEKSEIFDDQFSVERPDGSNFTLKIRSTKLEDSAMYFCASSLQGRSYNEQFFGPGTRLTVL.

This clone occurred a few times. The chain has TRBV19 and TRBJ1-1; the match to TRBD1 covers 7 bases. This CDR3 region has 13 residues. CDR1 and CDR2 (germline): LNHDA, SQIVND (reference sequence). J gave up 4 bases and V 5 bases, and 4 bases lay outside the gene matches. The CDR3: CASSLDRSTEAFF. The CDR3 coding sequence is TGTGCCAGTAGTTTGGACAGGTCCACTGAAGCTTTCTTT.

V usage is TRBV7-2 and J usage is TRBJ1-2, with 12 bases aligning to TRBD1. The length of the CDR3 is 16 residues. V gave up 1 base and J gave up 8 bases; unmatched junction bases: 8. Germline V gene lookup returns CDR1 SGHTA and CDR2 FQGNSA. CDR3 sequence: CASSLEPGQGAGGYTF. Here the CDR3 DNA reads TGTGCCAGCAGCTTAGAGCCGGGACAGGGGGCGGGGGGCTACACCTTC.

The V gene is TRBV7-2, the J gene TRBJ2-6; the D gene is possibly TRBD1 (6 bases). Germline V lookup: CDR1 SGHTA, CDR2 FQGNSA. Trimming took off 5 bases at V and 6 bases at J, with 14 bases between the two ends. This CDR3 is built from 15 residues. The CDR3 nucleotides are TGTGCCAGCAGCAACTGGACAGCCTTGGCCAACGTCCTGACTTTC. It translates to CASSNWTALANVLTF.

This sequence joins TRBV7-9 and TRBJ1-2; TRBD1 is a possible D gene (5 bases). Trimming left V 5 bases short and J 4 bases short, with 17 bases between. This CDR3 contains 15 residues. Germline V gene lookup returns CDR1 SEHNR and CDR2 FQNEAQ (reference sequence). CDR3 coding DNA: TGTGCCAGCAGCCCCCCCGGCGGCAGGGTCTATGGCTACACCTTC. It yields the protein CASSPPGGRVYGYTF.

This chain uses TRBV5-1 with TRBJ1-5; D ambiguous. The germline CDR1 and CDR2 sequences are SGHRS and YFSETQ. CDR3 length equals 13 residues. Trimming left V 8 bases short and J 2 bases short, with 11 bases between. In nucleotides, the CDR3 is TGCGCCAGAAGCGCAGGTGGCAATCAGCCCCAGCATTTT. This codes for CARSAGGNQPQHF.

This clone showed up just a few times. V usage is TRBV10-3 and J usage is TRBJ2-1; 10 nucleotides agree with TRBD1. J lost 4 bases, V lost 11 bases, and 11 bases had no gene match. From germline, CDR1 is ENHRY and CDR2 SYGVKD. This CDR3 contains 15 residues. The chain's CDR3 is CAHGMGTGAYNEQFF. The CDR3, as DNA: TGTGCCCATGGCATGGGGACAGGGGCTTACAATGAGCAGTTCTTC.

The chain employs TRBV5-1 and TRBJ2-7, with a possible D match to TRBD1 (6 bases). Trimming pared 4 bases from V and 4 bases from J, leaving 27 bases between. Germline V gene sequence: CDR1 SGHRS, CDR2 YFSETQ. CDR3 size: 18 residues. The CDR3 sequence: CASSPGLRGPLKEYEQYF. The DNA for the CDR3 is TGCGCCAGCAGCCCCGGGCTCAGGGGTCCCCTCAAAGAGTACGAGCAGTACTTC.

This clone was detected a few times. V usage is TRBV6-1 and J usage is TRBJ1-2; TRBD1 agrees at 11 bases. This CDR3 has 15 residues. The J segment lost 8 bases and the V segment lost 2 bases, leaving 7 bases of the junction unmatched. CDR1 is MNHNS, CDR2 SASEGT, per germline. The CDR3 is CASSEIRTGGLGYTF. The DNA for the CDR3 is TGTGCCAGCAGTGAAATTAGGACAGGGGGCTTGGGCTACACCTTC.

In this sample, this clone turned up a few times. J is TRBJ1-1 and V is TRBV5-6, with TRBD1 identical over 7 bases. Germline lookup yields CDR1 SGHDT and CDR2 YYEEEE. Trimming removed 4 bases from V and 1 base from J; junction bases left unmatched: 1. The CDR3 is made up of 13 amino acids. The CDR3 spells CASSNRGNTEAFF. CDR3 nucleotides: TGTGCCAGCAGCAACAGGGGGAACACTGAAGCTTTCTTT. Using reference TRBV5-6 and TRBJ1-1 for the parts outside the CDR3, the full variable domain is DAGVTQSPTHLIKTRGQQVTLRCSPKSGHDTVSWYQQALGQGPQFIFQYYEEEERQRGNFPDRFSGHQFPNYSSELNVNALLLGDSALYLCASSNRGNTEAFFGQGTRLTVV.

The chain combines TRBV19 with TRBJ2-7; D is undetermined. The V end lost 5 bases, the J end lost 3 bases, and 11 bases lay between the germline ends. CDR1 is LNHDA and CDR2 is SQIVND in the germline V gene (reference sequence). CDR3 size: 13 residues. CDR3 bases: TGTGCCAGTAGTTTCGATACAGACTACGAGCAGTACTTC. It is translated as CASSFDTDYEQYF.

The J gene is TRBJ2-7, the V gene TRBV7-2; unclear D gene. The V gene's germline CDR1 is SGHTA and CDR2 FQGNSA. V was clipped by 0 bases and J by 3 bases, with 9 bases between them. CDR3 length: 14 residues. The CDR3 is CASSLAQEIYEQYF. CDR3 in DNA: TGTGCCAGCAGCTTAGCGCAGGAAATCTACGAGCAGTACTTC. The whole variable domain, remainder taken from reference TRBV7-2 and TRBJ2-7, is GAGVSQSPSNKVTEKGKDVELRCDPISGHTALYWYRQSLGQGLEFLIYFQGNSAPDKSGLPSDRFSAERTGGSVSTLTIQRTQQEDSAVYLCASSLAQEIYEQYFGPGTRLTVT.

In this sample, this clone turned up a few times. The chain employs TRBV6-1 and TRBJ2-2; 7 positions agree with TRBD1. Germline V CDR1 and CDR2: MNHNS, SASEGT. V gave up 0 bases and J gave up 5 bases; unmatched junction bases: 6. The CDR3 length is 16 residues. CDR3 nucleotide sequence: TGTGCCAGCAGTGAAGCATTCGGCAGGGGGACCGGGGAGCTGTTTTTT. It is translated as CASSEAFGRGTGELFF.

This chain uses TRBV19 with TRBJ2-7; 9 bases align to TRBD1. Germline loops: CDR1 LNHDA, CDR2 SQIVND (reference sequence). CDR3 size: 15 residues. V was pared by 3 bases and J by 3 bases, with 6 bases of the junction left unmatched. The CDR3 coding sequence is TGTGCCAGTAGTATTTCGGGACAGGGAGACTACGAGCAGTACTTC. Translation gives CASSISGQGDYEQYF.

This clone was detected a few times. This sequence joins TRBV2 and TRBJ2-7; no clear D gene. V dropped 3 bases and J dropped 0 bases, with 12 bases sitting between them. Germline V gene sequence: CDR1 SNHLY, CDR2 FYNNEI. The CDR3 sequence is 15 residues long. CDR3 DNA: TGTGCCAGCAGTGACTCTACCGTCCTCTCCTACGAGCAGTACTTC. This gives the protein CASSDSTVLSYEQYF.

This clone occurred a few times. The V call is TRBV19, the J call TRBJ1-5; D might be TRBD1 (6 bases). The CDR3 totals 15 residues. Germline V gene lookup returns CDR1 LNHDA and CDR2 SQIVND (reference sequence). The ends were cut back, 5 bases at V and 3 bases at J, with 14 bases in the middle. In DNA, the CDR3 is TGTGCCAGTAGTCTATGGGGGCCCGACAATCAGCCCCAGCATTTT. Translating it yields CASSLWGPDNQPQHF.

This clone was counted only a few times. The chain combines TRBV5-1 with TRBJ1-6; a weak D match, TRBD1 (6 bases). Germline V gives CDR1 SGHRS, CDR2 YFSETQ. This CDR3 comprises 13 residues. The germline V and J ends were trimmed by 0 bases and 10 bases, with 8 bases remaining between them. The CDR3 region has the DNA TGCGCCAGCAGCTTGGACAGGGACTCACCCCTCCACTTT. Encoded protein: CASSLDRDSPLHF.

The J gene is TRBJ1-2, the V gene TRBV7-9; 8 bases map to TRBD1. CDR3 size: 13 residues. CDR1 and CDR2 (germline): SEHNR, FQNEAQ (reference sequence). J gave up 3 bases and V 6 bases, and 3 bases lay outside the gene matches. CDR3 nucleotides: TGTGCCAGCAGAGAGGGACAGGACTATGGCTACACCTTC. Translating gives CASREGQDYGYTF.